In this sample, the clone carrying this T cell receptor beta chain turned up a few times. What it recognizes is unknown. Employing constant-segment primers, 5'RACE generated TCR alpha and TCR beta cDNA libraries bearing sample barcodes and UMIs. TCRdb analysed the 5' RACE reads with MiXCR anew, one entry per CDR3 protein. The data show around 400,000 distinct CDR3 sequences, with roughly a quarter seen just once and around 9% held by the top ten. The CDR3 is made up of 14 amino acids. V was clipped by 0 bases and J by 5 bases, with 10 bases between them. Germline V gene sequence: CDR1 MNHEY, CDR2 SVGAGI. This specimen comes from a study of T-cell memory formation after mild COVID-19. Study-wide results and limits: Day 15 to 85 contractors were CD4/CD8 balanced; later expanders leaned CD4+.

V gene TRBV6-5 combines with J gene TRBJ2-5; D possibly uses TRBD1 or TRBD2 (5 bases each). The source material was PBMCs or a T cell subset sorted from them (not recorded which). This clonotype originated in an adult woman who had mild COVID-19 (a few samples of this study predate the infection). Cell type and time point are not known. CDR3 sequence reads: CASSYSSREETQYF. CDR3 bases: TGTGCCAGCAGTTACTCGAGCAGGGAGGAGACCCAGTACTTC.